These 5 T cell receptor beta chains share one sample of origin, sequenced in a study of control samples from healthy donors and cancer patients. Profiling relied on immunoSEQ multiplex PCR, and the TCRdb table lists in-frame clones only, not all of them. This sample has some 80,000 clones; around 94% occur once, and the top ten carry 5.8%. Sequencing was done on a sample of blood. These receptors were collected from a woman in her sixties or seventies in good health.

V gene TRBV7-9 combines with J gene TRBJ1-2; 7 nucleotides align to TRBD1. Germline trimming cut 5 bases from V and 5 bases from J; bases unmatched to any gene: 11. The germline V gene has CDR1 SEHNR and CDR2 FQNEAQ (reference sequence). This CDR3 has 15 amino acids. The CDR3 coding sequence is TGTGCCAGCAGCCCAATCCTGAGGGACAGTTATGGCTACACCTTC. Its protein is CASSPILRDSYGYTF.

The J gene is TRBJ2-1, the V gene TRBV7-2; no definite D call. The CDR3 has 11 amino acids. Germline values: CDR1 SGHTA, CDR2 FQGNSA. V lost 7 bases to trimming and J lost 5 bases, with 6 bases between them. In nucleotides, the CDR3 is TGTGCCAGCACCCGGAACAATGAGCAGTTCTTC. Its translation: CASTRNNEQFF.

The chain uses TRBV12-3 or TRBV12-4 and TRBJ2-7, with a weak D call TRBD1 (6 bases). CDR3 length: 12 residues. Deletions cut 5 bases from V and 3 bases from J, with 8 bases between. The CDR3 DNA follows: TGTGCCAGCAGTGCGGACAGCTACGAGCAGTACTTC. Protein: CASSADSYEQYF.

The CDR3 nucleotides read TGTGCCAGCAATCTGAGAACAGGGAATAGGAATGAGCAGTTCTTC. Translated: CASNLRTGNRNEQFF. V gene TRBV7-9 combines with J gene TRBJ2-1; D may be TRBD1 (6 bases). The germline V gene encodes CDR1 SEHNR and CDR2 FQNEAQ (reference sequence). This CDR3 region has 15 residues. The germline V and J ends were trimmed by 7 bases and 7 bases, with 20 bases remaining between them.

The genes are TRBV5-4 and TRBJ2-1; tentatively, D is TRBD2 (6 bases). CDR1 is SGHNT and CDR2 is YYREEE in the germline V gene (reference sequence). The V gene lost 2 bases and the J gene lost 4 bases, with 19 bases spanning the gap. The CDR3 extends over 17 amino acids. CDR3 sequence reads: CASSFLYPASAYNEQFF. The CDR3, as DNA: TGTGCCAGCAGCTTCCTTTACCCTGCTAGCGCTTACAATGAGCAGTTCTTC.